What follows are 30 T cell receptor beta chains derived from one specimen sequenced in a study of T cell responses to AZD1222 COVID-19 vaccine. Only in-frame clones appear in the TCRdb table, and some are missing; sequencing was by immunoSEQ multiplex PCR. Counted here are around 160,000 clones, about 93% occurring once; the ten biggest clones make up 2.5% to 3%. Sequences were derived from peripheral blood, sampled on day 0 of MenACWY control vaccination. These receptors were taken from an adult in good health.

This clone was counted only a few times. The chain carries TRBV11-3 and TRBJ1-1; D uncertain. Germline-derived CDR1 and CDR2 are SGHNT and YENEEA. CDR3 length equals 13 residues. Deletions cut 5 bases from V and 0 bases from J, with 7 bases between. CDR3 region: CASSHRVNTEAFF. CDR3 coding DNA: TGTGCCAGCAGCCACAGAGTGAACACTGAAGCTTTCTTT.

This chain connects TRBV6-5 to TRBJ1-5; no clear D gene. In germline, CDR1 is MNHEY, CDR2 SVGAGI. Trimming took 8 bases from V and 0 from J, leaving 8 bases between them. CDR3 length: 13 residues. CDR3 in amino acids: CASGVSSNQPQHF. The CDR3 bases are TGTGCCAGCGGCGTTAGTAGCAATCAGCCCCAGCATTTT.

V is TRBV19 and J is TRBJ2-2, with 8 bases identical to TRBD2. The germline V gene encodes CDR1 LNHDA and CDR2 SQIVND (reference sequence). Germline trimming cut 3 bases from V and 1 base from J; bases unmatched to any gene: 1. The CDR3 consists of 15 residues. The CDR3 is CASSILAGNTGELFF. As DNA, the CDR3 is TGTGCCAGTAGTATCCTAGCGGGGAACACCGGGGAGCTGTTTTTT.

This clone has only one observation. This rearrangement joins TRBV7-9 to TRBJ1-4, with 9 bases matching TRBD1. Germline CDR1 reads SEHNR; CDR2 reads FQNEAQ (reference sequence). V dropped 6 bases and J dropped 6; count of bases not matched to a gene: 11. The CDR3 runs 16 residues. In DNA, the CDR3 is TGTGCCAGCAGGCCTCCGGGACAGGGATCGTATGAAAAACTGTTTTTT. Amino acid sequence: CASRPPGQGSYEKLFF.

The genes are TRBV19 and TRBJ2-6, with 9 bases lining up with TRBD2. This CDR3 spans 18 amino acids. Germline V CDR1 and CDR2: LNHDA, SQIVND (reference sequence). Germline trimming cut 6 bases from V and 4 bases from J; bases unmatched to any gene: 13. The CDR3 DNA reads TGTGCCAGTAGGCCGTTGGGAGCGGGAGGAGAGGGGGCCAACGTCCTGACTTTC. Protein product: CASRPLGAGGEGANVLTF.

V is TRBV29-1 and J is TRBJ2-1; unclear D gene. Germline V gene data show CDR1 as SQVTM and CDR2 as ANQGSEA. The CDR3 has 15 amino acids. V was clipped by 0 bases and J by 0 bases, with 9 bases between them. CDR3 loop: CSVEDHTSSYNEQFF. CDR3 DNA: TGCAGCGTTGAAGATCACACGAGCTCCTACAATGAGCAGTTCTTC.

V usage is TRBV27 and J usage is TRBJ1-5, with 8 bases fitting TRBD1. The CDR3 runs 16 residues. The V segment lost 1 base and the J segment 6 bases; nucleotides outside the gene matches: 8. CDR1 and CDR2 from the germline V gene are MNHEY and SMNVEV (reference sequence). The CDR3 nucleotides are TGTGCCAGCAGTTTATGGGGACAGGAGGTAGGTCAGCCCCAGCATTTT. As protein: CASSLWGQEVGQPQHF.

This clone was seen once. The rearrangement joins TRBV2 to TRBJ1-4; TRBD1 might be the D (5 bases). With 4 bases removed from V and 8 bases from J, the gap between germline ends came to 14 bases. Germline V lookup: CDR1 SNHLY, CDR2 FYNNEI. This CDR3 has 14 amino acids. The CDR3 spells CASSVSGPGEKLFF. The DNA of the CDR3 is TGTGCCAGCAGTGTATCGGGGCCCGGGGAAAAACTGTTTTTT.

This chain links TRBV14 with TRBJ1-1, with D possibly TRBD1 on 6 matching bases. Per germline, CDR1 SGHDN and CDR2 FVKESK. Trimming cost V 4 bases and J 6 bases, with 21 bases left between them. The CDR3 consists of 16 residues. The CDR3 nucleotides read TGTGCCAGCAGCCGAAAAGGGACATACAGGTACGCTGAAGCTTTCTTT. Translation gives CASSRKGTYRYAEAFF.

This clone was observed once. This chain connects TRBV24-1 to TRBJ2-3, with D maybe TRBD2 (5 bases). CDR3 length: 12 amino acids. Germline assignment: CDR1 KGHDR and CDR2 SFDVKD. The germline V and J ends were trimmed by 11 bases and 2 bases, with 10 bases remaining between them. CDR3 DNA sequence: TGTGCCATTGGAGGAAACACAGATACGCAGTATTTT. As protein: CAIGGNTDTQYF.

The chain links TRBV3-1 (or the pseudogene TRBV3-2) to TRBJ1-2; no firm D call. CDR3 length: 15 residues. V gave up 1 base and J gave up 2 bases, with 11 bases separating them. Germline V gene data show CDR1 as LGHDT and CDR2 as YNNKEL (reference sequence). CDR3 region: CASSQVSGYNYGYTF. CDR3 in DNA: TGTGCCAGCAGCCAAGTCTCGGGTTACAACTATGGCTACACCTTC.

The chain employs TRBV11-3 and TRBJ2-1; TRBD1 or TRBD2 may be the D gene (6 bases each). Germline lookup yields CDR1 SGHNT and CDR2 YENEEA. This CDR3 has 15 amino acids. V dropped 1 base and J dropped 4 bases, with 11 bases sitting between them. This CDR3 reads CASSLGGGPYNEQFF. CDR3 nucleotide sequence: TGTGCCAGCAGCTTAGGAGGGGGGCCTTACAATGAGCAGTTCTTC.

The chain joins TRBV28 to TRBJ2-6; D is undetermined. From germline, CDR1 is MDHEN and CDR2 SYDVKM. There are 16 residues in the CDR3. The V end lost 5 bases, the J end lost 0 bases, and 11 bases lay between the germline ends. The DNA for the CDR3 is TGTGCCAGCAGTAGTCTTGACGGCTCTGGGGCCAACGTCCTGACTTTC. This sequence encodes CASSSLDGSGANVLTF. Full variable domain (missing parts from reference TRBV28 and TRBJ2-6): DVKVTQSSRYLVKRTGEKVFLECVQDMDHENMFWYRQDPGLGLRLIYFSYDVKMKEKGDIPEGYSVSREKKERFSLILESASTNQTSMYLCASSSLDGSGANVLTFGAGSRLTVL.

V usage is TRBV4-2 and J usage is TRBJ2-1; tentative D call: TRBD2 (5 bases). Germline CDR1 LGHNA, CDR2 YNFKEQ. CDR3 length equals 15 residues. V lost 4 bases and J lost 2, with 12 bases in between. The CDR3 is CASSPVDGAYNEQFF. DNA of the CDR3: TGTGCCAGCAGCCCAGTTGACGGGGCCTACAATGAGCAGTTCTTC.

CDR3 nucleotides: TGTGCCATCAGTGATTCCAAGGTTCTAGCGGGTGGGAATGAGCAGTTCTTC. Amino acid sequence: CAISDSKVLAGGNEQFF. V usage is TRBV10-3 and J usage is TRBJ2-1; 8 nucleotides match TRBD2. Germline-derived CDR1 and CDR2 are ENHRY and SYGVKD. The CDR3 runs to 17 residues. With 3 bases clipped from V and 7 bases from J, the junction kept 14 bases outside the gene matches.

This rearrangement joins TRBV5-1 to TRBJ2-7; D is possibly TRBD1 (6 bases). V was cut by 0 bases and J by 0 bases, with 10 bases left in between. Germline lookup yields CDR1 SGHRS and CDR2 YFSETQ. The CDR3 is made up of 15 amino acids. In nucleotides, the CDR3 is TGCGCCAGCAGCTTGGACAGGGTACTCTCCTACGAGCAGTACTTC. Residues: CASSLDRVLSYEQYF.

The chain joins TRBV6-5 to TRBJ1-5; D ambiguous. CDR3 size: 14 residues. Germline values: CDR1 MNHEY, CDR2 SVGAGI. V shed 2 bases and J shed 1 base, with 6 bases lying between them. In DNA form, the CDR3 reads TGTGCCAGCAGTTACCATCCAAGCAATCAGCCCCAGCATTTT. It encodes CASSYHPSNQPQHF.

Turning to this clone: The same CDR3 can be traced to other DNA sequences in this sample. This sequence joins TRBV7-9 and TRBJ1-2, with D unresolved. CDR1 is SEHNR and CDR2 is FQNEAQ in the germline V gene (reference sequence). The CDR3 has 11 residues. V dropped 3 bases and J dropped 3 bases, with 2 bases sitting between them. CDR3: CASSLDYGYTF. CDR3 in DNA: TGTGCCAGCAGCTTGGACTATGGCTACACCTTC.

The gene calls are TRBV7-2 and TRBJ1-6; 9 bases align to TRBD1. There are 18 residues in the CDR3. Trimming removed 8 bases from V and 1 base from J; junction bases left unmatched: 12. The germline CDR1 and CDR2 sequences are SGHTA and FQGNSA. The CDR3 nucleotides read TGTGCCAGCTGGGGGGACAGGGTGAATTGGTCCTATAATTCACCCCTCCACTTT. Translated: CASWGDRVNWSYNSPLHF.

J is TRBJ2-7 and V is TRBV12-5, with D perhaps TRBD1 or TRBD2 (5 bases each). V lost 6 bases, J lost 5 bases, and 17 bases lay in between. The germline gives CDR1 LGHNT, CDR2 FRNRAP. The CDR3 runs 14 residues. This CDR3 is CASGPGTVPHEQYF. For the CDR3, the DNA is TGTGCTAGTGGGCCCGGGACGGTTCCTCACGAGCAGTACTTC.

The rearrangement links TRBV4-1 to TRBJ1-3; TRBD1 might be the D (5 bases). Trimming removed 0 bases from V and 1 base from J, with 7 bases in between. The CDR3 consists of 15 residues. Germline V gene sequence: CDR1 MGHRA, CDR2 YSYEKL. The CDR3 bases are TGCGCCAGCAGCCAAGATGGGGGTTCTGGAAACACCATATATTTT. Translated, it gives CASSQDGGSGNTIYF.

This chain links TRBV27 with TRBJ1-2, with TRBD1 as a possible D gene (5 bases). Per germline, CDR1 MNHEY and CDR2 SMNVEV (reference sequence). This CDR3 is built from 17 residues. V shed 3 bases and J shed 0 bases, with 17 bases lying between them. This CDR3 reads CASSFRQSGATNYGYTF. Written as DNA, the CDR3 is TGTGCCAGCAGTTTCCGACAGTCAGGAGCCACTAACTATGGCTACACCTTC.

A few counts support this clone. CDR3 amino acids: CASARGQGLTEAFF. CDR3 bases: TGTGCCAGCGCCCGCGGACAGGGACTCACTGAAGCTTTCTTT. This chain links TRBV27 with TRBJ1-1; TRBD1 agrees at 8 bases. Germline values: CDR1 MNHEY, CDR2 SMNVEV (reference sequence). After removal of 8 bases from V and 4 bases from J, the junction contained 9 bases not matched to a gene. This CDR3 is 14 amino acids long.

This clone came up once. V and J are TRBV7-9 and TRBJ2-5, with D possibly matching TRBD1 (5 bases). The germline V gene encodes CDR1 SEHNR and CDR2 FQNEAQ (reference sequence). The CDR3 has 14 residues. The V end was cut by 5 bases, the J end by 0 bases, with 10 bases between. The CDR3 spells CASSPTANQETQYF. DNA for the CDR3: TGTGCCAGCAGCCCGACAGCAAACCAAGAGACCCAGTACTTC.

This chain connects TRBV15 to TRBJ2-7, with TRBD1 identical over 9 bases. Unmatched junction bases numbered 4, after V lost 5 bases and J lost 5 bases. CDR1 is LNHNV and CDR2 is YYDKDF in the germline V gene (reference sequence). This CDR3 is built from 13 residues. CDR3 sequence reads: CATSGQGSDEQYF. In DNA form, the CDR3 reads TGTGCCACCAGCGGACAGGGGAGCGACGAGCAGTACTTC.

The chain links TRBV13 to TRBJ1-1, with 10 bases lining up with TRBD1. Germline CDR1 and CDR2: PRHDT and FYEKMQ (reference sequence). This CDR3 is 14 amino acids long. V trimming: 4 bases; J trimming: 6 bases; junction bases outside the gene matches: 5. DNA of the CDR3: TGTGCCAGCAGCTGGGACAGGGGATTAGCTGAAGCTTTCTTT. Protein sequence: CASSWDRGLAEAFF.

The rearrangement uses TRBV15 and TRBJ1-4; TRBD1 matches at 7 bases. V was pared by 6 bases and J by 2 bases, with 3 bases of the junction left unmatched. The V gene's germline CDR1 is LNHNV and CDR2 YYDKDF (reference sequence). The CDR3 has 14 amino acids. In DNA, the CDR3 is TGTGCCACCAGATCGACAGGGACTAATGAAAAACTGTTTTTT. Translating gives CATRSTGTNEKLFF.

V and J are TRBV3-1 (or the pseudogene TRBV3-2) and TRBJ2-3; D gene unclear. Germline CDR1 reads LGHDT; CDR2 reads YNNKEL (reference sequence). V was pared by 0 bases and J by 8 bases, with 12 bases between. This CDR3 spans 14 amino acids. The chain's CDR3 is CASSQEAGSGTQYF. In DNA form, the CDR3 reads TGTGCCAGCAGCCAAGAAGCAGGATCGGGTACGCAGTATTTT.

J is TRBJ2-7 and V is TRBV10-2; weak D call: TRBD2 (5 bases). The germline V and J ends were trimmed by 5 bases and 0 bases, with 14 bases remaining between them. This CDR3 spans 15 amino acids. Germline V gives CDR1 WSHSY, CDR2 SAAADI. The CDR3 reads CASSPRRGSSYEQYF. The CDR3 bases are TGCGCCAGCAGTCCTAGACGGGGTAGCTCCTACGAGCAGTACTTC.

V and J are TRBV5-1 and TRBJ2-2; the match to TRBD1 covers 7 bases. Germline CDR1 SGHRS, CDR2 YFSETQ. J was trimmed by 5 bases and V by 0 bases; bases with no gene match: 4. This CDR3 contains 15 residues. The CDR3 reads CASSLDRGVTGELFF. CDR3 sequence (DNA): TGCGCCAGCAGCTTGGACAGGGGAGTGACCGGGGAGCTGTTTTTT. Full variable domain (missing parts from reference TRBV5-1 and TRBJ2-2): KAGVTQTPRYLIKTRGQQVTLSCSPISGHRSVSWYQQTPGQGLQFLFEYFSETQRNKGNFPGRFSGRQFSNSRSEMNVSTLELGDSALYLCASSLDRGVTGELFFGEGSRLTVL.